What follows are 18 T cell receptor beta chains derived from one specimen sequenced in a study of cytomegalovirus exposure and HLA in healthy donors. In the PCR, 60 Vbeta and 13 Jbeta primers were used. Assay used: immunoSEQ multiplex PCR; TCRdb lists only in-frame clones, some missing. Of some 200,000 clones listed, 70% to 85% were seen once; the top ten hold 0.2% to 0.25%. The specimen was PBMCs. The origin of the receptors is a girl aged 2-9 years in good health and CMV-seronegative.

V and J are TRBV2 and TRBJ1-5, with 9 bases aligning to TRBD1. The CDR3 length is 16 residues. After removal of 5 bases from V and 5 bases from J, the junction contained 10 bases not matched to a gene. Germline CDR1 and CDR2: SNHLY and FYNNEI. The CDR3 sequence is CASSYPGQGPYQPQHF. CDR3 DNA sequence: TGTGCCAGCAGTTATCCGGGACAGGGACCCTATCAGCCCCAGCATTTT.

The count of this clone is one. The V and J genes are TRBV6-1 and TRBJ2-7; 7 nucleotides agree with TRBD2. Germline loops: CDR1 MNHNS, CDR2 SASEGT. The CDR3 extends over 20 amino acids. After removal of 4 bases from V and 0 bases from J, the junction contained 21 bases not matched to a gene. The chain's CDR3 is CASSGTVGAGSGLHSYEQYF. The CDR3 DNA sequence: TGTGCCAGCAGTGGAACGGTAGGGGCGGGTAGCGGGTTACACTCCTACGAGCAGTACTTC.

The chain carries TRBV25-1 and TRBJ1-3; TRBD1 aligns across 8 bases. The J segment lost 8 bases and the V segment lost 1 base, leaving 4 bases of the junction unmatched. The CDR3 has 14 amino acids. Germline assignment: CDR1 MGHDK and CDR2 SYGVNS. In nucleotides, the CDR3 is TGTGCCAGCAGTGAATTCGGACAGGGAGACACCATATATTTT. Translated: CASSEFGQGDTIYF.

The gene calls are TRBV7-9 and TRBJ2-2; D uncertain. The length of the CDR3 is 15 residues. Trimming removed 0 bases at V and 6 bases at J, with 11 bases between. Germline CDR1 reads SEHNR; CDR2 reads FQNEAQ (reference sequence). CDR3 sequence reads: CASSLARSGSGELFF. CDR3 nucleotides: TGTGCCAGCAGCTTAGCGCGGAGTGGTTCCGGGGAGCTGTTTTTT.

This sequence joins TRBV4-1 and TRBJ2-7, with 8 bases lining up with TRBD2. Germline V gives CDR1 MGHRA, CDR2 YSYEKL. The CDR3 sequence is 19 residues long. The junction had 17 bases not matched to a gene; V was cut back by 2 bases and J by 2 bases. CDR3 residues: CASSQLPGGAGDGTYEQYF. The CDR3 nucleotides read TGCGCCAGCAGCCAACTTCCTGGGGGAGCGGGGGACGGGACCTACGAGCAGTACTTC.

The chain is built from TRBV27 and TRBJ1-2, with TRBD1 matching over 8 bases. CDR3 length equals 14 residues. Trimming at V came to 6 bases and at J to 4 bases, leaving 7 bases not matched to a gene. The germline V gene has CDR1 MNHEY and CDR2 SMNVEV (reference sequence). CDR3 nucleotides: TGTGCCAGCAGGCGGACAGGGATTGGCTATGGCTACACCTTC. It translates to CASRRTGIGYGYTF.

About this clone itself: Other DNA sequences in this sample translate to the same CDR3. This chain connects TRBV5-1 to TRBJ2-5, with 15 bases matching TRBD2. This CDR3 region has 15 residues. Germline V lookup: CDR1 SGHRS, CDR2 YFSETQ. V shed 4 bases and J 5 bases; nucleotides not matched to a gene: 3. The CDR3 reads CASSLGLAGGETQYF. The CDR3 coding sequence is TGCGCCAGCAGCCTTGGACTAGCGGGGGGGGAGACCCAGTACTTC.

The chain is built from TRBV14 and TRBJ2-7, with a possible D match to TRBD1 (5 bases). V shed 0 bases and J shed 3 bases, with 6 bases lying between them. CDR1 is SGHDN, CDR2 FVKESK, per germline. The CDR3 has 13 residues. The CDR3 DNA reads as TGTGCCAGCAGCCAAGAAAGGGGCTACGAGCAGTACTTC. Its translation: CASSQERGYEQYF.

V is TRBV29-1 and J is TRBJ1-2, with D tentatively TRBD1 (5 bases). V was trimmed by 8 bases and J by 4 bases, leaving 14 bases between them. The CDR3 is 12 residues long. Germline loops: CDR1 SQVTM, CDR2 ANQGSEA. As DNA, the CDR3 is TGCAGCACCCAGGAGGGACCCTATGGCTACACCTTC. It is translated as CSTQEGPYGYTF.

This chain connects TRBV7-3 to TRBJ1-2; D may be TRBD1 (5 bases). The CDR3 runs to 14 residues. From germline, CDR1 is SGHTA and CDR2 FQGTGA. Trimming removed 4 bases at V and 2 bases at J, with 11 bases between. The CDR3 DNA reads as TGTGCCAGCAGCTCCGCAAGGGGAAACTATGGCTACACCTTC. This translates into CASSSARGNYGYTF. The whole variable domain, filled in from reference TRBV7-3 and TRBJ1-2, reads GAGVSQTPSNKVTEKGKYVELRCDPISGHTALYWYRQSLGQGPEFLIYFQGTGAADDSGLPNDRFFAVRPEGSVSTLKIQRTERGDSAVYLCASSSARGNYGYTFGSGTRLTVV.

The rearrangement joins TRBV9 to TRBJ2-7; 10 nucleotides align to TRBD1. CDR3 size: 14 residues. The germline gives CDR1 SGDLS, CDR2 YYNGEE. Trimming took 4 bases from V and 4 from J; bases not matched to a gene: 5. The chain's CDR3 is CASSRQGALYEQYF. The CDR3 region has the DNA TGTGCCAGCAGCCGACAGGGGGCGCTTTACGAGCAGTACTTC.

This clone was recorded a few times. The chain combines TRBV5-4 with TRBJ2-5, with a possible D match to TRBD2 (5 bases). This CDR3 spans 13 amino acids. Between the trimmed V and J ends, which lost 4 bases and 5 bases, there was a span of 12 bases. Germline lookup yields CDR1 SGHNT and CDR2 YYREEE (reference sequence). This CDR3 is CASSKDWRETQYF. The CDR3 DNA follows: TGTGCCAGCAGCAAGGACTGGCGGGAGACCCAGTACTTC.

CDR3 DNA sequence: TGTGCCAGCAGCGCATGGGGCAGGGGCGAGAACACTGAAGCTTTCTTT. Amino acids: CASSAWGRGENTEAFF. The genes are TRBV5-4 and TRBJ1-1; TRBD1 might be the D (6 bases). Trimming stripped 4 bases from V and 1 base from J, with 17 bases between. CDR3 length: 16 residues. Germline CDR1 is SGHNT and CDR2 is YYREEE (reference sequence).

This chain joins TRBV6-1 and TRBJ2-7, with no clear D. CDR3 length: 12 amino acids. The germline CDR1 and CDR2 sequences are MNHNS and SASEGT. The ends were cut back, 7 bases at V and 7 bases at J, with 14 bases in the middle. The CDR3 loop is CASTAFVGEQYF. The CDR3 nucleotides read TGTGCCAGCACTGCCTTTGTCGGGGAGCAGTACTTC.

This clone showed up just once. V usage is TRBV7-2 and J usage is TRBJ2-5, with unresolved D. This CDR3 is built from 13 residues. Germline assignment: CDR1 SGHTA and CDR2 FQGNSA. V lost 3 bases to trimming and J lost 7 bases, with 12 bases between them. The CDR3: CASSFGARGTQYF. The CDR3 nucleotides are TGTGCCAGCAGCTTCGGCGCCAGAGGGACCCAGTACTTC.

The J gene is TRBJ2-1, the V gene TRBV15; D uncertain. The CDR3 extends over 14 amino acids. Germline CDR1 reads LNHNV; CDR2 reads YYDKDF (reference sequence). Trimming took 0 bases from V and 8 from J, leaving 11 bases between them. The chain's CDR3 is CATSRDRFMDEQFF. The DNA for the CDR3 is TGTGCCACCAGCAGAGATAGATTCATGGATGAGCAGTTCTTC.

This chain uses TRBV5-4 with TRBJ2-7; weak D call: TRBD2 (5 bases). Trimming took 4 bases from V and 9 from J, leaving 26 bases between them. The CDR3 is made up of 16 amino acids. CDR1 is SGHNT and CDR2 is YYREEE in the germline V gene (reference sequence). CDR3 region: CASSRVIGPSEAGQYF. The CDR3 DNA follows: TGTGCCAGCAGCCGGGTTATTGGACCGTCCGAGGCGGGGCAGTACTTC.

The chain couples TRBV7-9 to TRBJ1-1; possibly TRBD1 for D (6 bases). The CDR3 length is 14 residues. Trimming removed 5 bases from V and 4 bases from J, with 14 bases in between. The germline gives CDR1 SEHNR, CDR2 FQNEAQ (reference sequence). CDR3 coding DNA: TGTGCCAGCAGCCCACAGGGACGTGGCACTGAAGCTTTCTTT. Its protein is CASSPQGRGTEAFF.